This passage covers 3 T cell receptor beta chains from one sample sequenced in a study of identical twins. TCRdb re-called the 5' RACE reads through MiXCR, storing one row per CDR3 protein. The sample holds 230,000 or so distinct CDR3 sequences, about 8.5% seen once. This same sample was also part of a study on yellow fever vaccine responses in identical twins.

Sample: CD8+ T cells sorted from blood. Receptor source: a young woman in good health.

The DNA of the CDR3 is TGTGCCAGCAGCCCTCGCGACAGGGGCTCCTACGAGCAGTACTTC. Its protein is CASSPRDRGSYEQYF. V usage is TRBV7-8 and J usage is TRBJ2-7, with 8 bases lining up with TRBD1. The CDR3 is 15 residues long. Unmatched junction bases numbered 6, after V lost 5 bases and J lost 0 bases. From germline, CDR1 is SGHVS and CDR2 FQNEAQ. Variable domain in full (rest from reference TRBV7-8 and TRBJ2-7): GAGVSQSPRYKVAKRGQDVALRCDPISGHVSLFWYQQALGQGPEFLTYFQNEAQLDKSGLPSDRFFAERPEGSVSTLKIQRTQQEDSAVYLCASSPRDRGSYEQYFGPGTRLTVT.

V is TRBV6-4 and J is TRBJ2-7, with TRBD2 matching over 11 bases. This CDR3 has 15 residues. The junction had 3 bases not matched to a gene; V was cut back by 4 bases and J by 1 base. Per germline, CDR1 MRHNA and CDR2 SNTAGT. The DNA for the CDR3 is TGTGCCAGCAGTGTGCTAGCGGGGGGATCCTACGAGCAGTACTTC. It codes for CASSVLAGGSYEQYF.

V and J are TRBV4-3 and TRBJ1-1, with D hard to call. CDR3 length: 14 residues. CDR1 LGHNA and CDR2 YSLEER come from the germline V gene. V was trimmed by 0 bases and J by 2 bases, leaving 7 bases between them. The CDR3 protein is CASSQDRTNTEAFF. As DNA, the CDR3 is TGCGCCAGCAGCCAAGATCGCACTAACACTGAAGCTTTCTTT.